This TCR beta chain is from a study of cytomegalovirus exposure and HLA in healthy donors. The study, taken as a whole, reports: In an earlier analysis, in roughly 580 donors, most V segments appeared productive either ~87% or ~30% of the time. It was shown in a later analysis that HLA-associated TCR beta chains were more clonally expanded than other, equally common chains. Follow-up analysis later connected one missense variant in DCLRE1C with trimming of TCR beta V- and J-genes.

Concerning this clone: The antigen remains unidentified.

Amplification used 60 Vbeta primers and 13 Jbeta primers. Measured with immunoSEQ multiplex PCR; TCRdb has only the in-frame clones, and not every one. Of under 200,000 clones listed, 75% were seen once; the top ten hold 3%. These donors, healthy bone marrow donors, were studied. This CDR3 has 15 amino acids. The germline gives CDR1 SGHRS, CDR2 YFSETQ. V gave up 1 base and J gave up 1 base, with 11 bases separating them. Sequencing was carried out using PBMCs. The V and J genes are TRBV5-1 and TRBJ1-1; the D is unclear. This TCR was recovered from a woman aged 45-65 years in good health and CMV-seropositive. The DNA of the CDR3 is TGCGCCAGCAGCTTGAACCCTCGCAGGAACACTGAAGCTTTCTTT. Translating gives CASSLNPRRNTEAFF.